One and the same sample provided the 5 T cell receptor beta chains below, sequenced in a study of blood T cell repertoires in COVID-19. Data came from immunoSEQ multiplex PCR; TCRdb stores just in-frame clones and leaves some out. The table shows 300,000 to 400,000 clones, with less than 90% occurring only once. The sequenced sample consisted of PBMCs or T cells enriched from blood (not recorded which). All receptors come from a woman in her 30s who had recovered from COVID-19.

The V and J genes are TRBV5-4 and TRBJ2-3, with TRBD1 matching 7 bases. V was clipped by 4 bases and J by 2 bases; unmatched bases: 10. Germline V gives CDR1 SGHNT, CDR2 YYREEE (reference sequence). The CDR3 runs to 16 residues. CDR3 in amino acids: CASSLPGTASTDTQYF. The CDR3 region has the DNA TGTGCCAGCAGCCTCCCCGGGACAGCCTCCACAGATACGCAGTATTTT.

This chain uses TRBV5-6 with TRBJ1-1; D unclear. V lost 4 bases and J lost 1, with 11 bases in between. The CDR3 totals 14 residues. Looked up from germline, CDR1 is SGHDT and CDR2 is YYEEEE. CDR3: CASSLGVRNTEAFF. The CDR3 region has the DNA TGTGCCAGCAGCCTGGGAGTGAGGAACACTGAAGCTTTCTTT.

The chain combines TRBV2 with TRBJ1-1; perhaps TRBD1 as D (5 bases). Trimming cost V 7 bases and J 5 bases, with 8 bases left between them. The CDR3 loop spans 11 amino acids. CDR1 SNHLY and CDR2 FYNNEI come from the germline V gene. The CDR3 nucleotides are TGTGCCAGCACAGGGAGGACTGAAGCTTTCTTT. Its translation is CASTGRTEAFF.

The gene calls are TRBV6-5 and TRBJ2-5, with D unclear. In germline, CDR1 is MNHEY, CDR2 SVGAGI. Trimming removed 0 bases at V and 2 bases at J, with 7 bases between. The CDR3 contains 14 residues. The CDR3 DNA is TGTGCCAGCAGTTACTCCCACGGGCAAGAGACCCAGTACTTC. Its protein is CASSYSHGQETQYF.

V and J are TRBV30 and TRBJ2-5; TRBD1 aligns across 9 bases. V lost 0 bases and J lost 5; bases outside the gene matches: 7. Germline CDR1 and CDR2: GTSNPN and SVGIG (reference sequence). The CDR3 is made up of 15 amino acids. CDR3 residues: CAWSVPGTGRETQYF. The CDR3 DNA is TGTGCCTGGAGTGTACCGGGGACAGGGAGGGAGACCCAGTACTTC.